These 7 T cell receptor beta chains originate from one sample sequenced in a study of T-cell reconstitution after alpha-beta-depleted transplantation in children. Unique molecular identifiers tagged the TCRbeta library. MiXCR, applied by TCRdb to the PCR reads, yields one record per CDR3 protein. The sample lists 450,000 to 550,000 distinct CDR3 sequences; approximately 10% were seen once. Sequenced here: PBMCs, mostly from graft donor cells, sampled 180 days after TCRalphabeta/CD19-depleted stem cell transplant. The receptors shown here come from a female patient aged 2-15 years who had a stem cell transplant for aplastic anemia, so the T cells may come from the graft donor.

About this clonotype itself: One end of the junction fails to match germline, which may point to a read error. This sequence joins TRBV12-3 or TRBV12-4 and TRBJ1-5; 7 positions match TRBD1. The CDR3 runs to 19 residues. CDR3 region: CAISPSNKATGVGNQPQHF. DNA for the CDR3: TGTGCCATCAGTCCATCTAATAAGGCTACAGGGGTAGGCAATCAGCCCCAGCATTTT.

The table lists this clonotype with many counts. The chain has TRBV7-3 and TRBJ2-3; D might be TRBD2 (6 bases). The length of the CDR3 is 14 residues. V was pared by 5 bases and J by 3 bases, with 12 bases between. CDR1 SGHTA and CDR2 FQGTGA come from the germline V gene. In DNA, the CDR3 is TGTGCCAGCAGCCTCACTCGGGGGACAGATACGCAGTATTTT. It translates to CASSLTRGTDTQYF.

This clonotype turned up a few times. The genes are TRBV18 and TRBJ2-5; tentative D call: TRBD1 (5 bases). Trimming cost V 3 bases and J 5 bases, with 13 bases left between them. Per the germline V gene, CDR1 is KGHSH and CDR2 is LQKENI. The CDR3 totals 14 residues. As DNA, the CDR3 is TGTGCCAGCTCACCTTTAGGGGCAGATGAGACCCAGTACTTC. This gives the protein CASSPLGADETQYF. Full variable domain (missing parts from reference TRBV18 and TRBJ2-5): NAGVMQNPRHLVRRRGQEARLRCSPMKGHSHVYWYRQLPEEGLKFMVYLQKENIIDESGMPKERFSAEFPKEGPSILRIQQVVRGDSAAYFCASSPLGADETQYFGPGTRLLVL.

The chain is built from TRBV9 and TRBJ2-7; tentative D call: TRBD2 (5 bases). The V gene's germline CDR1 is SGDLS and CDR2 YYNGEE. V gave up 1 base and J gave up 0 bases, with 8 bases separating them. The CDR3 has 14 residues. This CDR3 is CASSVLGSSYEQYF. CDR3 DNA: TGTGCCAGCAGCGTATTGGGGAGCTCCTACGAGCAGTACTTC.

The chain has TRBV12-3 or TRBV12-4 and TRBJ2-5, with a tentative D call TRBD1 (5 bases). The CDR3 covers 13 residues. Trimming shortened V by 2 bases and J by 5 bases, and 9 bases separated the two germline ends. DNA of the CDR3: TGTGCCAGCAGTTTAAGGACATTTGAGACCCAGTACTTC. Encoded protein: CASSLRTFETQYF.

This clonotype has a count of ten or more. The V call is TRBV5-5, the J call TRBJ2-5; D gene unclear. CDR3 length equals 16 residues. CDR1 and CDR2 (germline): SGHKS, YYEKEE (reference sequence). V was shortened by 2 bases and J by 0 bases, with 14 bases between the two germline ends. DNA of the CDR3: TGTGCCAGCAGCTTTCAGTCAGTTGGGTACCAAGAGACCCAGTACTTC. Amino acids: CASSFQSVGYQETQYF.

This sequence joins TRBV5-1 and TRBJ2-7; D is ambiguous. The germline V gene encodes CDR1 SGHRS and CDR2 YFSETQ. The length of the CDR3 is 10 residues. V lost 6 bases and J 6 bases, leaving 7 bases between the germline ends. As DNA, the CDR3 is TGCGCCAGCACCTCTTGCGAGCAGTACGTC. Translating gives CASTSCEQYV.